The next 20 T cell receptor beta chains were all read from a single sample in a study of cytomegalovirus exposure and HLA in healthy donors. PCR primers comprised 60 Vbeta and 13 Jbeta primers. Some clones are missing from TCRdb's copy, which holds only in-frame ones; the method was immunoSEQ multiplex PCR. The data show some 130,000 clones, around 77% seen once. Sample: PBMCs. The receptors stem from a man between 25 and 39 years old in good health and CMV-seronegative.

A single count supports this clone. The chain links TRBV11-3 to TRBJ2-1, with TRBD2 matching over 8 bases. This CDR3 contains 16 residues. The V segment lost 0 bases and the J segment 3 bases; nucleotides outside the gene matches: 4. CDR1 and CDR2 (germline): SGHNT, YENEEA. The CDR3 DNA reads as TGTGCCAGCAGCTTAGAGCGGGGGGCGGGCTACAATGAGCAGTTCTTC. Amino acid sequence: CASSLERGAGYNEQFF.

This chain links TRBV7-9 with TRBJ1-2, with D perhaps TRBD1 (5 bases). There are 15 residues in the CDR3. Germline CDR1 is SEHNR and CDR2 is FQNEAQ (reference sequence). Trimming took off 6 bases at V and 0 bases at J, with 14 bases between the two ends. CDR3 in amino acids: CASSVFGAANYGYTF. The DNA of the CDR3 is TGTGCCAGCAGTGTATTTGGGGCGGCTAACTATGGCTACACCTTC.

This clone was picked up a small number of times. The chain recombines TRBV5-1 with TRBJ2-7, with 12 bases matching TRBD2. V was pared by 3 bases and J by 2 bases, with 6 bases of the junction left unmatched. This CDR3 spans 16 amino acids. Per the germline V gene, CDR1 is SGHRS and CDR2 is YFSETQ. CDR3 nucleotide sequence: TGCGCCAGCAGCTCTAGACTAGCGGGAGTCGCCTACGAGCAGTACTTC. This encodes CASSSRLAGVAYEQYF.

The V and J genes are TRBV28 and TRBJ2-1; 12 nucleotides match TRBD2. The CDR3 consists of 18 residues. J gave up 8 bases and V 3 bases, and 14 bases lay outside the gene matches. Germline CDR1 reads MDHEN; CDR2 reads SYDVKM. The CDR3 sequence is CASSFGFRETSGRYEQFF. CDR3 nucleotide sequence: TGTGCCAGCAGTTTTGGGTTTCGAGAGACTAGCGGGAGATATGAGCAGTTCTTC.

In DNA form, the CDR3 reads TGTGCCAGCAGCAACCAGGGACTAGATTTTTACAGAGGTCCGGGCCAGTACTTC. As protein: CASSNQGLDFYRGPGQYF. V is TRBV11-2 and J is TRBJ2-5; 8 nucleotides match TRBD2. Germline V gives CDR1 SGHAT, CDR2 FQNNGV. The CDR3 contains 18 residues. Trimming at V came to 5 bases and at J to 10 bases, leaving 24 bases not matched to a gene.

The CDR3 here is CASSPVQGRGWYEQYF. The DNA of the CDR3 is TGTGCCAGCTCACCGGTTCAGGGGAGGGGCTGGTACGAGCAGTACTTC. The chain links TRBV18 to TRBJ2-7; maybe TRBD2 (7 bases). Trimming left V 3 bases short and J 4 bases short, with 19 bases between. In germline, CDR1 is KGHSH, CDR2 LQKENI. The CDR3 runs 16 residues.

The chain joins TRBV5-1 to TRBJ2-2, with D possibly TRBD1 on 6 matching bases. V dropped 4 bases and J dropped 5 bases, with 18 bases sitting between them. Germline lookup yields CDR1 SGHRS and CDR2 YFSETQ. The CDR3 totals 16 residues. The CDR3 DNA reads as TGCGCCAGCAGCATTAATCCGGGACAAGAAACCGGGGAGCTGTTTTTT. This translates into CASSINPGQETGELFF.

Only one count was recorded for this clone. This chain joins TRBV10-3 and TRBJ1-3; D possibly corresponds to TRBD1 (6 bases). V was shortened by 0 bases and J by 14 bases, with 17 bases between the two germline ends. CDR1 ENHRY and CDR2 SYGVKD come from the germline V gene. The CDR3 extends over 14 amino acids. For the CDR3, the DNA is TGTGCCATCAGTGAGTCGACTCTGGGGGCTCCTTTATATTTT. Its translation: CAISESTLGAPLYF.

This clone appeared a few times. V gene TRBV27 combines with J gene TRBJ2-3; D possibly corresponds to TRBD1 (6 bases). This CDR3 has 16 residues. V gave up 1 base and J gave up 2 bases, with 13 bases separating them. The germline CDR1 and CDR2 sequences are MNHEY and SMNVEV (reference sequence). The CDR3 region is CASSLYGQSTTDTQYF. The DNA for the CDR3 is TGTGCCAGCAGTTTATACGGACAGAGCACCACAGATACGCAGTATTTT.

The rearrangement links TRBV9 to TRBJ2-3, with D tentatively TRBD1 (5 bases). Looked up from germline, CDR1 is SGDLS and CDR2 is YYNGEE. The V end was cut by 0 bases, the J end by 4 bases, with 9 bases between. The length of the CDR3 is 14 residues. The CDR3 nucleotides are TGTGCCAGCAGCGTAGCCAGGGTGGCAGATACGCAGTATTTT. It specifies CASSVARVADTQYF.

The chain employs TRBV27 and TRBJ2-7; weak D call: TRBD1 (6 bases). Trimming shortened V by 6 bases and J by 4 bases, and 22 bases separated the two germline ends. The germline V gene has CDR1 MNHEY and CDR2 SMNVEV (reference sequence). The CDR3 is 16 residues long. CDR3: CASRVKSTGFPYEQYF. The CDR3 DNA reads TGTGCCAGCAGAGTTAAATCGACAGGATTTCCTTACGAGCAGTACTTC.

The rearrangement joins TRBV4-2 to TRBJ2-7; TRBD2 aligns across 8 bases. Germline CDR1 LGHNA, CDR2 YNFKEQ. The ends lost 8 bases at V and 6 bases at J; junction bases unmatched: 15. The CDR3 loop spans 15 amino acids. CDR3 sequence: CASGKGTSVFGEQYF. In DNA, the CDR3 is TGTGCCAGCGGAAAGGGGACTAGTGTTTTCGGCGAGCAGTACTTC.

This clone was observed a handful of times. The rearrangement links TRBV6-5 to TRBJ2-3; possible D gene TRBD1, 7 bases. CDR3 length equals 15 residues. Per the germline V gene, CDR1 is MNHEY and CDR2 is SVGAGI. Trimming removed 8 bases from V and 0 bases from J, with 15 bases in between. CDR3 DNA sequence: TGTGCCAGCGGGCAGACAGGGACTAGCACAGATACGCAGTATTTT. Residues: CASGQTGTSTDTQYF.

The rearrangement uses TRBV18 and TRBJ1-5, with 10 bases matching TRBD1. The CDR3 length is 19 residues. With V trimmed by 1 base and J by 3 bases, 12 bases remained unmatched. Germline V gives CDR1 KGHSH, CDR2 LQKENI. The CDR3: CASSPLDRGLGGNNQPQHF. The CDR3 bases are TGTGCCAGCTCACCACTAGACAGGGGGCTTGGGGGGAACAATCAGCCCCAGCATTTT.

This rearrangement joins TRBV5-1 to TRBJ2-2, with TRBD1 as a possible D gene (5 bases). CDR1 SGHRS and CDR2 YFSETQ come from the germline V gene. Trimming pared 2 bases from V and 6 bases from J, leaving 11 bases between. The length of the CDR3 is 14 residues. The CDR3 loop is CASSFPGSAGELFF. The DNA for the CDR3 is TGCGCCAGCAGCTTTCCAGGGTCGGCCGGGGAGCTGTTTTTT.

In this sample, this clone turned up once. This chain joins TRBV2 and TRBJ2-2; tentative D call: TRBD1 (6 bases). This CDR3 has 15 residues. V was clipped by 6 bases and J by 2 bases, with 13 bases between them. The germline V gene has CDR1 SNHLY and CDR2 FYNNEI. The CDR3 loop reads CASSVLDSNTGELFF. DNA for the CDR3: TGTGCCAGCAGCGTCCTGGACAGCAACACCGGGGAGCTGTTTTTT.

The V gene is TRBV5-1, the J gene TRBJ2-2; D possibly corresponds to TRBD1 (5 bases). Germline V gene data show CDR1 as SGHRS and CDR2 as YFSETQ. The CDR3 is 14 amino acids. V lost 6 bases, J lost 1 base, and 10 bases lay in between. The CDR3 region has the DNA TGCGCCAGCAATCTTCAGGGGAACACCGGGGAGCTGTTTTTT. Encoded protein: CASNLQGNTGELFF. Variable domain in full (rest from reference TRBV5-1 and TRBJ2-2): KAGVTQTPRYLIKTRGQQVTLSCSPISGHRSVSWYQQTPGQGLQFLFEYFSETQRNKGNFPGRFSGRQFSNSRSEMNVSTLELGDSALYLCASNLQGNTGELFFGEGSRLTVL.

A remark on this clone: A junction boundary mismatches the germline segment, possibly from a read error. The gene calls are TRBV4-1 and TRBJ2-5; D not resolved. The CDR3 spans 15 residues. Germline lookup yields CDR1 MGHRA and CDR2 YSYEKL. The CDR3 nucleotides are TGCGCCAGCAGCCAAGTACCACCAAACGGAGAGGCCCAGTACTTC. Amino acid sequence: CASSQVPPNGEAQYF.

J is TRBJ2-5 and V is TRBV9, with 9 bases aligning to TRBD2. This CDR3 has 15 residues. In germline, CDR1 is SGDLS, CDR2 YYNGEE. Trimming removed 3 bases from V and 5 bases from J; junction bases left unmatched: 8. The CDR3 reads CASSASSGSWETQYF. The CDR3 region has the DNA TGTGCCAGCAGCGCCAGTAGCGGGAGTTGGGAGACCCAGTACTTC.

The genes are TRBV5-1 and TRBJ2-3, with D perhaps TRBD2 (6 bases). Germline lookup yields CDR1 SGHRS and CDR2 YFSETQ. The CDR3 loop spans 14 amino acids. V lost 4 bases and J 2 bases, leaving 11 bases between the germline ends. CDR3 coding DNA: TGCGCCAGCAGCCCGGGACTCTACACAGATACGCAGTATTTT. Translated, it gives CASSPGLYTDTQYF.